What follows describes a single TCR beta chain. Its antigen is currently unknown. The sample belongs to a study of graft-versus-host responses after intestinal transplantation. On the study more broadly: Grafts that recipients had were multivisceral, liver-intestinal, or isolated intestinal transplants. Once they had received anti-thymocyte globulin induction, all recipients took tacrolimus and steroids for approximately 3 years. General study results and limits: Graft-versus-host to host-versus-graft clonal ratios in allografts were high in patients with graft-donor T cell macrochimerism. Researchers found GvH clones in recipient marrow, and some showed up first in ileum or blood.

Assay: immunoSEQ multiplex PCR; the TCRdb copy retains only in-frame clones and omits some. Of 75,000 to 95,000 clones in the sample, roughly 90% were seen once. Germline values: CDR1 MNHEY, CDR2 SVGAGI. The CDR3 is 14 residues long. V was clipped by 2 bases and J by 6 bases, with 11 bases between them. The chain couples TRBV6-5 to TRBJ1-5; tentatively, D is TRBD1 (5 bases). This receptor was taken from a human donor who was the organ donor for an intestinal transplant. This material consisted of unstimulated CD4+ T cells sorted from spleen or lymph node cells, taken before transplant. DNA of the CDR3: TGTGCCAGCAGTTACGGTCGTAGGGGTCAGCCCCAGCATTTT. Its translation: CASSYGRRGQPQHF.